Included here is one T cell receptor beta chain sequence, with context. Its antigen is as yet unknown. This sample is drawn from a study of shared clonotypes between healthy human individuals. Overall study context: Two women and a few men aged 18 to 49 served as donors.

This CDR3 spans 16 amino acids. With 0 bases removed from V and 3 bases from J, the gap between germline ends came to 16 bases. Germline loops: CDR1 SGHRS, CDR2 YFSETQ. Study-level points and caveats: Since donors were few, the genetic and exposure-history diversity represented was limited.

In the original processing: Filtering differed because ImmunoSEQ produced junction-only sequences that carried no quality scores. Sequencing used immunoSEQ multiplex PCR; TCRdb keeps in-frame clones, though not all of them. Clone size and V and J calls were adopted from that table, with D and trimming inferred from the DNA. The data contain hundreds of thousands of clones, about 91% of them singletons. Terminally differentiated effector memory CD45RA+ cells were excluded from the naive CD8 cells, which were CD45RO-negative and positively selected for CCR7. This TCR was recovered from a man aged 25-40 years in good health. Material: naive CD8+ T cells sorted from blood. The V and J genes are TRBV5-1 and TRBJ2-7, with D possibly being TRBD2 (6 bases). The CDR3 spells CASSLEGGAINYEQYF. The CDR3 nucleotides read TGCGCCAGCAGCTTGGAGGGCGGGGCTATTAACTACGAGCAGTACTTC.